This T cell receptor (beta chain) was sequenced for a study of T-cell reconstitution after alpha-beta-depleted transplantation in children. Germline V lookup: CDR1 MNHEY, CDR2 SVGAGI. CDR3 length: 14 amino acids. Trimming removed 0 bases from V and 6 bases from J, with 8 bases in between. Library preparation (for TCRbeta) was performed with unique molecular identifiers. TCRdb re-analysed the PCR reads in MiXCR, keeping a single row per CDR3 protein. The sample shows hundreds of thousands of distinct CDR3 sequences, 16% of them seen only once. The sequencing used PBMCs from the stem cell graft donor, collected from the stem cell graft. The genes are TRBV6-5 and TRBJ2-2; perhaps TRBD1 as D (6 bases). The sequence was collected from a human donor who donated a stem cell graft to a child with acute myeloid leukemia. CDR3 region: CASSYSEGAGELFF. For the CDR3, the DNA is TGTGCCAGCAGTTACTCAGAGGGGGCCGGGGAGCTGTTTTTT.